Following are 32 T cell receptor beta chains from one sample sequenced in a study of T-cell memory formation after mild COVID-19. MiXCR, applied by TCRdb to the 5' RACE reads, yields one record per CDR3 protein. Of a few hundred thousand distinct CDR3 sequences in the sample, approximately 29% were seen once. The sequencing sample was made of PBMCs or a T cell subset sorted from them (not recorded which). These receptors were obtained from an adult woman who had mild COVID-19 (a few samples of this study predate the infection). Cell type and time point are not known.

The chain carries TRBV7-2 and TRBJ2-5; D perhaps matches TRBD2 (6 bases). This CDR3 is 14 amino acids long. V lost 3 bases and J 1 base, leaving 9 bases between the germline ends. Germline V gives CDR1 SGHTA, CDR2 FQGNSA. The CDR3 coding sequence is TGTGCCAGCAGCTTGGCGGGACTCCAAGAGACCCAGTACTTC. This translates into CASSLAGLQETQYF.

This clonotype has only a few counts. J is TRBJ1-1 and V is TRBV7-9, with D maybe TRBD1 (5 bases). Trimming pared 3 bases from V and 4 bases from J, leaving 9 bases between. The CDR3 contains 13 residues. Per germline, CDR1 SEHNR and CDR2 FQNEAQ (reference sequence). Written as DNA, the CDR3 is TGTGCCAGCAGCTTTCCCCAGGGCACTGAAGCTTTCTTT. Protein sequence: CASSFPQGTEAFF.

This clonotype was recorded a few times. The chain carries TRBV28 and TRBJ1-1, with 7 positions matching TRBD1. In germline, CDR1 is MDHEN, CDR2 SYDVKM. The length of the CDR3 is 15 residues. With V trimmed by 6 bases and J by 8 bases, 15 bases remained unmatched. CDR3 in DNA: TGTGCCAGCAGCCTGATTAACAGGGGCGGAGGGGAAGCTTTCTTT. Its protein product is CASSLINRGGGEAFF.

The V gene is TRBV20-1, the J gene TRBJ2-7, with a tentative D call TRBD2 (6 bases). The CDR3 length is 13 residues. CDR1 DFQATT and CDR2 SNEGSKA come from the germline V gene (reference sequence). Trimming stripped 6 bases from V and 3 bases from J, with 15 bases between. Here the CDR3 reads CSARARGSYEQYF. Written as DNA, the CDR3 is TGCAGTGCCCGGGCCCGGGGGAGCTACGAGCAGTACTTC.

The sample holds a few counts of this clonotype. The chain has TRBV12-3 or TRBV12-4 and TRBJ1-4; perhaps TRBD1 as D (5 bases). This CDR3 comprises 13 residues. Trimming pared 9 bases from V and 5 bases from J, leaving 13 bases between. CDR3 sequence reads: CASRPGPNEKLFF. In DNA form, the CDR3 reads TGTGCCAGTCGACCGGGACCGAATGAAAAACTGTTTTTT.

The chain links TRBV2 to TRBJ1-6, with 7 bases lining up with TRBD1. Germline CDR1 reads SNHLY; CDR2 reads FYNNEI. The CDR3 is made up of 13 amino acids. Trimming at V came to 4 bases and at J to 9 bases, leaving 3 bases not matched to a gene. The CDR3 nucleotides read TGTGCCAGCAGTGCAGGGGGTAGTTCACCCCTCCACTTT. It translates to CASSAGGSSPLHF.

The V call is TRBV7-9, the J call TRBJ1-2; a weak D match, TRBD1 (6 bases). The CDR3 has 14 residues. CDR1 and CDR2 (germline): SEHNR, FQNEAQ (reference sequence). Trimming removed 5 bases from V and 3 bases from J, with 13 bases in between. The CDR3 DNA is TGTGCCAGCAGCCCCCGGACAGCAGACTATGGCTACACCTTC. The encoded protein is CASSPRTADYGYTF.

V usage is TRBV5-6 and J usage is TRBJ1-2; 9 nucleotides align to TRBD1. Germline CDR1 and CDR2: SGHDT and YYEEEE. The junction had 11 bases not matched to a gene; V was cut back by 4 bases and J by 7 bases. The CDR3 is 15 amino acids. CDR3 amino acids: CASSPGTGLGFGYTF. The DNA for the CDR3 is TGTGCCAGCAGCCCGGGGACAGGGTTAGGGTTTGGCTACACCTTC.

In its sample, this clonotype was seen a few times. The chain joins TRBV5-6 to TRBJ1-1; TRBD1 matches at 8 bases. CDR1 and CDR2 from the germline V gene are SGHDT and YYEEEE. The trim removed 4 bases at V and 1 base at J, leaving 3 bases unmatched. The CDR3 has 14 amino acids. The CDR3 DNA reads TGTGCCAGCAGCATTGGGACAGGGAACACTGAAGCTTTCTTT. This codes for CASSIGTGNTEAFF.

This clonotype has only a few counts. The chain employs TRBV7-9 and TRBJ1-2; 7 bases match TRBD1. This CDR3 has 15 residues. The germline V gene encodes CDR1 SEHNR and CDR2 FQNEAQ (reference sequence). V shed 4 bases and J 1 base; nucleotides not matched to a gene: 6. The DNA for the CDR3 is TGTGCCAGCAGCTCAATCCCAGGGGGTAACTATGGCTACACCTTC. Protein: CASSSIPGGNYGYTF.

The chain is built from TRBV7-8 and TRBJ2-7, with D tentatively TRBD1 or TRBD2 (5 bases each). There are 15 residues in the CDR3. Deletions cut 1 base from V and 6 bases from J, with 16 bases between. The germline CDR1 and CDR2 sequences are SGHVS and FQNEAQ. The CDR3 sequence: CASSLDGDGGVEQYF. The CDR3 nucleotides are TGTGCCAGCAGCTTAGACGGGGATGGGGGAGTCGAGCAGTACTTC.

CDR3 nucleotide sequence: TGTGCCAGCAGTTACGGCGGGAGGGCAGGCGGGACCCAGTACTTC. It translates to CASSYGGRAGGTQYF. The chain links TRBV6-5 to TRBJ2-5, with 9 nucleotides matching TRBD2. The V segment lost 2 bases and the J segment 7 bases; nucleotides outside the gene matches: 8. Germline V gene sequence: CDR1 MNHEY, CDR2 SVGAGI. CDR3 length: 15 residues.

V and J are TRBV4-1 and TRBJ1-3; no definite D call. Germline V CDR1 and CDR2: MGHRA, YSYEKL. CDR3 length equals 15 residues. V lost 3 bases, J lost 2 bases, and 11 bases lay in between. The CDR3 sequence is CASSQIPTTGNTIYF. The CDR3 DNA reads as TGCGCCAGCAGCCAGATACCAACAACTGGAAACACCATATATTTT.

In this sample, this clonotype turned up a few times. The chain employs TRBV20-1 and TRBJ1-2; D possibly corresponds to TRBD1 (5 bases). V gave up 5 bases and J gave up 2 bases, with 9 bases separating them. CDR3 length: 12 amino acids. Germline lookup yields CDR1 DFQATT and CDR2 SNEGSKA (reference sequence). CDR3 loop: CSARGGNYGYTF. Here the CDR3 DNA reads TGCAGTGCTCGGGGGGGGAACTATGGCTACACCTTC.

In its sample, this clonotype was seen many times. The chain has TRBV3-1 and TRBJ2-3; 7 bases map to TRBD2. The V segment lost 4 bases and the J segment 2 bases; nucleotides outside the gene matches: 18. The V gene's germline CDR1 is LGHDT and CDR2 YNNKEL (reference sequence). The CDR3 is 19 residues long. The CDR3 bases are TGTGCCAGCAGCCGTCTCACCCTAGCCGGGGGGTCGCCCACAGATACGCAGTATTTT. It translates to CASSRLTLAGGSPTDTQYF.

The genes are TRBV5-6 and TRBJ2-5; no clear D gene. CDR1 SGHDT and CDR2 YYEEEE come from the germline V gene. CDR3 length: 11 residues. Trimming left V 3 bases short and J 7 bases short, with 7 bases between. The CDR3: CASSSGRTQYF. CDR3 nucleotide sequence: TGTGCCAGCAGCTCCGGCCGGACCCAGTACTTC.

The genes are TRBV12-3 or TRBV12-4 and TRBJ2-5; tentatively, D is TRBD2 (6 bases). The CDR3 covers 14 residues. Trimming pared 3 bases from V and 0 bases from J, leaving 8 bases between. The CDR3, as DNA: TGTGCCAGCAGTTTGGAGGGGTACCAAGAGACCCAGTACTTC. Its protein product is CASSLEGYQETQYF.

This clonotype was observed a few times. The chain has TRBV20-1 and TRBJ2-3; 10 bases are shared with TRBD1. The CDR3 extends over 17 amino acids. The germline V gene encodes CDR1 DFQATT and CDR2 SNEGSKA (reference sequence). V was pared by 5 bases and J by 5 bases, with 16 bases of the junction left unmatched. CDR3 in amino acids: CSAADRGITRSGDTQYF. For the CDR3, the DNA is TGCAGTGCTGCGGACAGGGGGATCACAAGGTCGGGAGATACGCAGTATTTT.

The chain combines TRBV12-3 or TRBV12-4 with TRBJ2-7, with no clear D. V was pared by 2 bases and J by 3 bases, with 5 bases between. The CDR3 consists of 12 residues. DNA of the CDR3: TGTGCCAGCAGTTTACAGGTCTACGAGCAGTACTTC. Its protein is CASSLQVYEQYF.

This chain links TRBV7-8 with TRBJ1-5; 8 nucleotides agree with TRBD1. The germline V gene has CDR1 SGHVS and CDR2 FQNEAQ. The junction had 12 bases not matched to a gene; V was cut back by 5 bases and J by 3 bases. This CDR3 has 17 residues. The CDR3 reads CASSLRSWDRNNQPQHF. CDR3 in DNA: TGTGCCAGCAGCCTGAGGTCCTGGGACAGGAACAATCAGCCCCAGCATTTT.

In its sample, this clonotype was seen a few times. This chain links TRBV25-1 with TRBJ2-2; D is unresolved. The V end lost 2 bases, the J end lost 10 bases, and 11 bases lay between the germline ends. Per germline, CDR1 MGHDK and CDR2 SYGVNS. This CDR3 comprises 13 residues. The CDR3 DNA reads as TGTGCCAGCAGTGAAGGCCCTCTCGAGGAGCTGTTTTTT. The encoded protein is CASSEGPLEELFF.

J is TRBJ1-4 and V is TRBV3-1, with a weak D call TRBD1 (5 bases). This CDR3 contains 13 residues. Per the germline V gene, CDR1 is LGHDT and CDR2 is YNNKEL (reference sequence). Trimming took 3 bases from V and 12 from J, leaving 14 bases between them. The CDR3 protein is CASSQASSGELFF. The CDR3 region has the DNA TGTGCCAGCAGCCAGGCCTCATCGGGGGAACTGTTTTTT. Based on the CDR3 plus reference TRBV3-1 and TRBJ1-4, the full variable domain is DTAVSQTPKYLVTQMGNDKSIKCEQNLGHDTMYWYKQDSKKFLKIMFSYNNKELIINETVPNRFSPKSPDKAHLNLHINSLELGDSAVYFCASSQASSGELFFGSGTQLSVL.

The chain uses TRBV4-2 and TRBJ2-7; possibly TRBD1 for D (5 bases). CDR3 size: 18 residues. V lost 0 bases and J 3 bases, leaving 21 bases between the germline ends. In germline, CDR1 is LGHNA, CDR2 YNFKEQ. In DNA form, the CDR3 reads TGTGCCAGCAGCCAAGAGGCTCCAGGGTCCGATTCGTACTACGAGCAGTACTTC. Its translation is CASSQEAPGSDSYYEQYF.

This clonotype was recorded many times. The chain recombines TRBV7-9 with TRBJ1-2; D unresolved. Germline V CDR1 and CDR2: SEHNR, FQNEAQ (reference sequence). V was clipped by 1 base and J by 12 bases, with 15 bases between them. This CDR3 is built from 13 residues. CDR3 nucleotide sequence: TGTGCCAGCAGCTTAGGACATACTCCCGCTCACACCTTC. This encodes CASSLGHTPAHTF. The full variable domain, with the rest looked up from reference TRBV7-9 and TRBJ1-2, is DTGVSQNPRHKITKRGQNVTFRCDPISEHNRLYWYRQTLGQGPEFLTYFQNEAQLEKSRLLSDRFSAERPKGSFSTLEIQRTEQGDSAMYLCASSLGHTPAHTFGSGTRLTVV.

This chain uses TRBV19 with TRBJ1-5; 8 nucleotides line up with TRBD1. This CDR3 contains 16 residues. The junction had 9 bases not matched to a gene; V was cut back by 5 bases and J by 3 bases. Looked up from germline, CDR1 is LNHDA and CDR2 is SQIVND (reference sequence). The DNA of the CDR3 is TGTGCCAGTAGTGAGACAGGGGACGGGGTCAATCAGCCCCAGCATTTT. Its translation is CASSETGDGVNQPQHF.

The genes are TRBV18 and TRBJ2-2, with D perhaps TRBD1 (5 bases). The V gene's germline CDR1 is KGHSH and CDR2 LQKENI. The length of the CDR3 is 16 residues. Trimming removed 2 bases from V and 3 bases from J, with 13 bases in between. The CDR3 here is CASSPLGPKDTGELFF. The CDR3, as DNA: TGTGCCAGCTCACCATTGGGGCCCAAAGACACCGGGGAGCTGTTTTTT.

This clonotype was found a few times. CDR3 region: CASSDTSRGGTQYF. The CDR3 bases are TGTGCCAGCAGTGATACTAGTCGGGGGGGTACGCAGTATTTT. The rearrangement joins TRBV2 to TRBJ2-3; 8 nucleotides align to TRBD2. J gave up 8 bases and V 3 bases, and 7 bases lay outside the gene matches. This CDR3 comprises 14 residues. CDR1 is SNHLY, CDR2 FYNNEI, per germline.

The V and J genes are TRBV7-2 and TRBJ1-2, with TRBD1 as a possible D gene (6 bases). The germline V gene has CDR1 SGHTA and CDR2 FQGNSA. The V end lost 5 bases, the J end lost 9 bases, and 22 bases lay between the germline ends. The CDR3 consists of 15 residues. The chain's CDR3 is CASSLIGGQSYRYTF. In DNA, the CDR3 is TGTGCCAGCAGCCTTATTGGTGGACAGTCTTACCGCTACACCTTC.

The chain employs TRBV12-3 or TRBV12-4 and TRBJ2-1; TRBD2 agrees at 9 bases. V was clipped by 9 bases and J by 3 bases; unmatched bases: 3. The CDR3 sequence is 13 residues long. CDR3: CASKREDYNEQFF. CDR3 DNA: TGTGCCAGTAAGCGGGAGGACTACAATGAGCAGTTCTTC.

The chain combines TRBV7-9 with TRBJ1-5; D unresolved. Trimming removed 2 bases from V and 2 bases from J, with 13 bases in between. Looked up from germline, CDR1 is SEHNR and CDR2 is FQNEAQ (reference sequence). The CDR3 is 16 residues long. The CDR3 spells CASSLYVEGGNQPQHF. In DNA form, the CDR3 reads TGTGCCAGCAGCTTATACGTGGAGGGAGGCAATCAGCCCCAGCATTTT. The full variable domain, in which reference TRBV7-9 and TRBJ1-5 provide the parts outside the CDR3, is DTGVSQNPRHKITKRGQNVTFRCDPISEHNRLYWYRQTLGQGPEFLTYFQNEAQLEKSRLLSDRFSAERPKGSFSTLEIQRTEQGDSAMYLCASSLYVEGGNQPQHFGDGTRLSIL.

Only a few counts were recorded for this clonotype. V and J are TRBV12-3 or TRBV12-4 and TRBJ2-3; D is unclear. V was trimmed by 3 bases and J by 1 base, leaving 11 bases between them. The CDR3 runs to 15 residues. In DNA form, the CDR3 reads TGTGCCAGCAGTTTTGTGGATATGGGCACAGATACGCAGTATTTT. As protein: CASSFVDMGTDTQYF.

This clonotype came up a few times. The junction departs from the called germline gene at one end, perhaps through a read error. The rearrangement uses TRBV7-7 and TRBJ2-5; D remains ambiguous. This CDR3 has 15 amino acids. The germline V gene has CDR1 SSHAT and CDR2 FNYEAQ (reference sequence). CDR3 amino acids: CASSWAPVSQETQYF. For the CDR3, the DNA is TGTGCTAGCAGCTGGGCTCCGGTCAGCCAAGAGACCCAGTACTTC. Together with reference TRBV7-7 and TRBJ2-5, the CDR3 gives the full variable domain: GAGVSQSPRYKVTKRGQDVTLRCDPISSHATLYWYQQALGQGPEFLTYFNYEAQPDKSGLPSDRFSAERPEGSISTLTIQRTEQRDSAMYRCASSWAPVSQETQYFGPGTRLLVL.